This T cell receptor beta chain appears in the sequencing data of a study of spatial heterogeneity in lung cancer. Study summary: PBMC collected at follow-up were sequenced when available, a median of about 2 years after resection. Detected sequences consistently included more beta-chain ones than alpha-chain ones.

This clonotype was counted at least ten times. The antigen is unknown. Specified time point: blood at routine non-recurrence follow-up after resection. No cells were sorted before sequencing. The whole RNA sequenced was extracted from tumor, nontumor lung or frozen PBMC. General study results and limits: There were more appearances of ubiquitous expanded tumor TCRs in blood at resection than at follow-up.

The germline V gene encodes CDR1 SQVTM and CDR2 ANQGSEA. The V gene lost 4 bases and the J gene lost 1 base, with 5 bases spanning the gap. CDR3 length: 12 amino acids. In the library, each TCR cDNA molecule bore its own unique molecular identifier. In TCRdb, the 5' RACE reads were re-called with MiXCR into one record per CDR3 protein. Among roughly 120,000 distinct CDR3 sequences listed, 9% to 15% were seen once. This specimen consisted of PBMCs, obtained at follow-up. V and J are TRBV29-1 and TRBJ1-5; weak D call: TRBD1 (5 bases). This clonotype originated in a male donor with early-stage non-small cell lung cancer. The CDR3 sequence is CSVGQSNQPQHF. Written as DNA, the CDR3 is TGCAGCGTTGGACAGAGCAATCAGCCCCAGCATTTT.